This TCR beta chain was profiled in a study of T cell changes during pregnancy in multiple sclerosis (dated by TCRdb to between 2018 and 2021). Notes on the research overall: The study examined how the T cell repertoire changed over the course of pregnancy in women with multiple sclerosis.

The library came from the immunoSEQ multiplex PCR assay. In TCRdb, the immuneACCESS table is reduced to in-frame sequences with V and J assigned. These tables do not hold every clone; where another copy was compared, an unresolved V gene accounts for under half, and the others remain unexplained. The sample table holds fewer than 75,000 clones, of which around 93% were seen once. Clones ranked in the top ten supply 3.6% of the sample. CDR1 LNHDA and CDR2 SQIVND were looked up in the germline V gene (reference sequence). From cysteine to phenylalanine, the CDR3 is 14 amino acids long. The DNA shown is the 42-base CDR3, in frame from base 1. V is shortened by 8 bases, J by 2 bases, and the region joining them spans 15 bases. Comment on this clone: Its antigen specificity is not known. Base-call qualities are not available, and no considerably larger clone is one nucleotide away.

The sequenced sample was peripheral blood, obtained after pregnancy. The receptor's source is a female donor in good health, enrolled as a control in a pregnancy study. The sequence is built from TRBV19 and TRBJ1-1, with the D gene not confidently named. The sequenced DNA is TGTGCCAGTCGTCTACTTTCTCAAAACACTGAAGCTTTCTTT. Its translation is CASRLLSQNTEAFF.